A single sample gave rise to the 22 T cell receptor beta chains below, sequenced in a study of T cell responses to AZD1222 COVID-19 vaccine. TCRdb's table, derived via immunoSEQ multiplex PCR, lists solely in-frame clones and lacks some. The sample has under 110,000 clones, about 86% seen once. Sample: peripheral blood, taken on day 0 of AZD1222 vaccination. These receptors were obtained from an adult in good health.

This rearrangement joins TRBV27 to TRBJ1-6; D may be TRBD1 (6 bases). This CDR3 region has 17 residues. Trimming took 0 bases from V and 9 from J, leaving 18 bases between them. The germline V gene encodes CDR1 MNHEY and CDR2 SMNVEV (reference sequence). The CDR3 loop reads CASSLSPYREGGSPLHF. The CDR3 nucleotides read TGTGCCAGCAGTTTATCGCCCTACAGGGAGGGAGGTTCACCCCTCCACTTT.

The chain employs TRBV19 and TRBJ2-7, with a tentative D call TRBD1 (6 bases). Germline values: CDR1 LNHDA, CDR2 SQIVND (reference sequence). This CDR3 spans 13 amino acids. V was trimmed by 10 bases and J by 3 bases, leaving 16 bases between them. CDR3 residues: CATQGAYNYEQYF. The CDR3 DNA reads as TGTGCCACACAGGGAGCCTATAACTACGAGCAGTACTTC. The full variable domain, with the rest looked up from reference TRBV19 and TRBJ2-7, is DGGITQSPKYLFRKEGQNVTLSCEQNLNHDAMYWYRQDPGQGLRLIYYSQIVNDFQKGDIAEGYSVSREKKESFPLTVTSAQKNPTAFYLCATQGAYNYEQYFGPGTRLTVT.

V and J are TRBV9 and TRBJ2-3, with D unclear. Trimming cost V 2 bases and J 4 bases, with 17 bases left between them. This CDR3 region has 16 residues. Germline CDR1 and CDR2: SGDLS and YYNGEE. In nucleotides, the CDR3 is TGTGCCAGCAGCGTGGATGGAACCCCTAGGCCAGATACGCAGTATTTT. Translation gives CASSVDGTPRPDTQYF.

The V gene is TRBV28, the J gene TRBJ2-7, with 8 bases aligning to TRBD2. Germline V gene sequence: CDR1 MDHEN, CDR2 SYDVKM. The CDR3 runs to 13 residues. V gave up 10 bases and J gave up 0 bases; unmatched junction bases: 5. CDR3 in amino acids: CATITSGSYEQYF. The CDR3 region has the DNA TGTGCCACCATTACTAGCGGCTCCTACGAGCAGTACTTC.

V gene TRBV6-5 combines with J gene TRBJ2-1; the D gene is possibly TRBD2 (5 bases). V was trimmed by 4 bases and J by 3 bases, leaving 13 bases between them. Germline CDR1 and CDR2: MNHEY and SVGAGI. The CDR3 is made up of 15 amino acids. The CDR3 sequence is CASSSGDPLYNEQFF. For the CDR3, the DNA is TGTGCCAGCAGTTCCGGGGATCCACTCTACAATGAGCAGTTCTTC.

The chain carries TRBV3-1 (or the pseudogene TRBV3-2) and TRBJ1-5, with no clear D. Trimming left V 1 base short and J 6 bases short, with 10 bases between. CDR3 size: 14 residues. The germline V gene encodes CDR1 LGHDT and CDR2 YNNKEL (reference sequence). This CDR3 is CASSQGAVGQPQHF. The CDR3 DNA reads TGTGCCAGCAGCCAAGGGGCAGTAGGTCAGCCCCAGCATTTT.

The rearrangement links TRBV12-3 or TRBV12-4 to TRBJ2-5, with a possible D match to TRBD1 (6 bases). The CDR3 loop spans 13 amino acids. V shed 6 bases and J shed 3 bases, with 11 bases lying between them. The CDR3 region has the DNA TGTGCCAGCAGATTCGGGGACAAAGAGACCCAGTACTTC. It translates to CASRFGDKETQYF.

This clone was seen once. The chain has TRBV5-1 and TRBJ2-1, with D hard to call. Deletions cut 0 bases from V and 4 bases from J, with 5 bases between. This CDR3 comprises 13 residues. The germline V gene encodes CDR1 SGHRS and CDR2 YFSETQ. The CDR3 region is CASSLEVYNEQFF. The CDR3 DNA sequence: TGCGCCAGCAGCTTGGAGGTATACAATGAGCAGTTCTTC.

The chain links TRBV24-1 to TRBJ2-2, with D perhaps TRBD1 (5 bases). Germline CDR1 is KGHDR and CDR2 is SFDVKD. CDR3 length equals 16 residues. V lost 4 bases and J 3 bases, leaving 14 bases between the germline ends. For the CDR3, the DNA is TGTGCCACCAGTGACCCGGTCTTGACAGACACCGGGGAGCTGTTTTTT. Translated, it gives CATSDPVLTDTGELFF.

This clone was seen more than once but under ten times. The V gene is TRBV9, the J gene TRBJ2-1; 7 nucleotides match TRBD2. Germline CDR1 SGDLS, CDR2 YYNGEE. J was trimmed by 4 bases and V by 0 bases; bases with no gene match: 7. The CDR3 loop spans 16 amino acids. In DNA, the CDR3 is TGTGCCAGCAGCGTAGCGAGGGAGGGCTTGTACAATGAGCAGTTCTTC. Translating it yields CASSVAREGLYNEQFF.

This clone was detected only once. This chain joins TRBV7-9 and TRBJ1-5; D gene uncertain. CDR1 is SEHNR, CDR2 FQNEAQ, per germline (reference sequence). The V end lost 3 bases, the J end lost 6 bases, and 9 bases lay between the germline ends. CDR3 length: 13 amino acids. The CDR3 DNA sequence: TGTGCCAGCAGCTTCGAGTCCGGTCAGCCCCAGCATTTT. Protein sequence: CASSFESGQPQHF.

The chain combines TRBV5-1 with TRBJ2-1, with 9 bases identical to TRBD2. The CDR3 contains 15 residues. After removal of 6 bases from V and 5 bases from J, the junction contained 9 bases not matched to a gene. The germline gives CDR1 SGHRS, CDR2 YFSETQ. In DNA, the CDR3 is TGCGCCAGCAACCTGGGGACTAGCCAAAACAATGAGCAGTTCTTC. Translated: CASNLGTSQNNEQFF. The full variable domain, rest sourced from reference TRBV5-1 and TRBJ2-1, is KAGVTQTPRYLIKTRGQQVTLSCSPISGHRSVSWYQQTPGQGLQFLFEYFSETQRNKGNFPGRFSGRQFSNSRSEMNVSTLELGDSALYLCASNLGTSQNNEQFFGPGTRLTVL.

The CDR3 DNA is TGTGCCAGCAGCCAAGTTAACAGGTTCCAAGAGACCCAGTACTTC. It is translated as CASSQVNRFQETQYF. The V and J genes are TRBV3-1 (or the pseudogene TRBV3-2) and TRBJ2-5; possible D gene TRBD1, 5 bases. This CDR3 is 15 amino acids long. Germline CDR1 is LGHDT and CDR2 is YNNKEL (reference sequence). Trimming pared 1 base from V and 1 base from J, leaving 10 bases between.

The chain is built from TRBV28 and TRBJ2-3; TRBD2 matches 8 bases. Trimming removed 2 bases from V and 0 bases from J; junction bases left unmatched: 7. The length of the CDR3 is 17 residues. The germline V gene has CDR1 MDHEN and CDR2 SYDVKM. This CDR3 is CASSLTLAGTSTDTQYF. The CDR3 region has the DNA TGTGCCAGCAGTTTAACCCTAGCGGGTACTAGCACAGATACGCAGTATTTT.

This clone has a handful of counts. The V call is TRBV7-9, the J call TRBJ1-2; TRBD1 matches 10 bases. Germline assignment: CDR1 SEHNR and CDR2 FQNEAQ (reference sequence). The CDR3 is 14 amino acids. After removal of 0 bases from V and 8 bases from J, the junction contained 3 bases not matched to a gene. CDR3 bases: TGTGCCAGCAGCTTAGCGGACAGGGGGGGCGGCTACACCTTC. It specifies CASSLADRGGGYTF. The complete variable domain, with remaining parts taken from reference TRBV7-9 and TRBJ1-2, reads DTGVSQNPRHKITKRGQNVTFRCDPISEHNRLYWYRQTLGQGPEFLTYFQNEAQLEKSRLLSDRFSAERPKGSFSTLEIQRTEQGDSAMYLCASSLADRGGGYTFGSGTRLTVV.

The V and J genes are TRBV5-1 and TRBJ2-2; D is uncertain. The CDR3 runs 15 residues. The V gene lost 1 base and the J gene lost 0 bases, with 7 bases spanning the gap. Per the germline V gene, CDR1 is SGHRS and CDR2 is YFSETQ. The CDR3 protein is CASSLTEANTGELFF. DNA for the CDR3: TGCGCCAGCAGCTTGACAGAGGCGAACACCGGGGAGCTGTTTTTT.

The genes are TRBV30 and TRBJ1-1; D is possibly TRBD1 (6 bases). The CDR3 consists of 13 residues. Germline CDR1 is GTSNPN and CDR2 is SVGIG (reference sequence). V dropped 0 bases and J dropped 6 bases, with 11 bases sitting between them. The CDR3 coding sequence is TGTGCCTGGAGTGTTATGGGGGCGTCTGAAGCTTTCTTT. Protein product: CAWSVMGASEAFF.

This clone was seen only once. This chain's CDR3 is CASSLGRQRHLRGTQYF. In DNA, the CDR3 is TGTGCCAGCAGTTTAGGGCGGCAAAGGCACCTCCGCGGGACCCAGTACTTC. This rearrangement joins TRBV28 to TRBJ2-5; D not certain. Germline V gene sequence: CDR1 MDHEN, CDR2 SYDVKM. The germline V and J ends were trimmed by 2 bases and 7 bases, with 23 bases remaining between them. The CDR3 is made up of 17 amino acids.

The V and J genes are TRBV7-2 and TRBJ1-6, with a weak D call TRBD1 (6 bases). The CDR3 is 14 residues long. V lost 3 bases to trimming and J lost 9 bases, with 12 bases between them. Germline V lookup: CDR1 SGHTA, CDR2 FQGNSA. The CDR3 loop is CASSFKQGGSPLHF. CDR3 nucleotide sequence: TGTGCCAGCAGCTTTAAACAGGGAGGTTCACCCCTCCACTTT.

This chain connects TRBV6-1 to TRBJ1-1; no definite D call. Trimming took off 0 bases at V and 7 bases at J, with 12 bases between the two ends. This CDR3 is built from 14 residues. Germline-derived CDR1 and CDR2 are MNHNS and SASEGT. DNA for the CDR3: TGTGCCAGCAGTGAAGCGCCAGAAGCCTATGAAGCTTTCTTT. Translating it yields CASSEAPEAYEAFF.

V and J are TRBV5-1 and TRBJ1-3; possibly TRBD1 for D (5 bases). The CDR3 is 13 amino acids. Trimming stripped 0 bases from V and 6 bases from J, with 7 bases between. CDR1 and CDR2 (germline): SGHRS, YFSETQ. Here the CDR3 reads CASSLGGENTIYF. CDR3 coding DNA: TGCGCCAGCAGCTTGGGAGGGGAAAACACCATATATTTT.

This sequence joins TRBV4-3 and TRBJ1-1, with D possibly TRBD1 on 6 matching bases. Between the trimmed V and J ends, which lost 1 base and 3 bases, there was a span of 12 bases. The CDR3 has 15 amino acids. CDR1 and CDR2 from the germline V gene are LGHNA and YSLEER. Here the CDR3 DNA reads TGCGCCAGCAGCCAAGTCGGCAGGGGAGACACTGAAGCTTTCTTT. Its protein product is CASSQVGRGDTEAFF.